These 7 T cell receptor beta chains came from one sample sequenced in a study of T cell responses to AZD1222 COVID-19 vaccine (TCRdb year 2021). This specimen's time point label, per the study, means: baseline before first vaccination. The library was produced with the immunoSEQ multiplex PCR assay. TCRdb carries this immuneACCESS record with in-frame sequences only. Its versions omit some clonotypes, under half of them owing to an unresolved V gene in the studies checked, with the rest unexplained. For this sample the table gives 110,000 or so clones, of which approximately 93% were detected only once. The ten biggest clones cover 4.5% of the sample. The input for sequencing was peripheral blood, taken on day 0 of AZD1222 vaccination. These receptors originate from an adult in good health.

The gene calls are TRBV7-9 and TRBJ1-1, with D possibly TRBD1 on 6 matching bases. In germline, CDR1 is SEHNR, CDR2 FQNEAQ (reference sequence). This CDR3 has 16 amino acids. Trimming shortened V by 5 bases and J by 3 bases, and 19 bases separated the two germline ends. The CDR3 sequence: CASSPFGGRRDTEAFF. CDR3 nucleotides: TGTGCCAGCAGCCCCTTCGGGGGGCGCCGGGACACTGAAGCTTTCTTT.

The rearrangement links TRBV11-2 to TRBJ1-3; D remains unclear. Trimming took 3 bases from V and 0 from J, leaving 6 bases between them. The CDR3 is made up of 14 amino acids. The germline V gene has CDR1 SGHAT and CDR2 FQNNGV. The CDR3 coding sequence is TGTGCCAGCAGCTTGGCCTTCTCTGGAAACACCATATATTTT. Protein product: CASSLAFSGNTIYF.

The V and J genes are TRBV12-3 or TRBV12-4 and TRBJ1-5; D possibly corresponds to TRBD1 (6 bases). The CDR3 extends over 13 amino acids. V lost 8 bases, J lost 4 bases, and 12 bases lay in between. In DNA form, the CDR3 reads TGTGCCAGCGGAAAAAGGGGGAATCAGCCCCAGCATTTT. It codes for CASGKRGNQPQHF.

V gene TRBV7-2 combines with J gene TRBJ2-1; D assignment may be TRBD1 or TRBD2 (5 bases each). Germline CDR1 reads SGHTA; CDR2 reads FQGNSA. The CDR3 spans 15 residues. Trimming took off 4 bases at V and 3 bases at J, with 13 bases between the two ends. CDR3 nucleotide sequence: TGTGCCAGCAGCTCAGTGGGGCGGGTCTACAATGAGCAGTTCTTC. Its translation is CASSSVGRVYNEQFF.

The gene calls are TRBV5-1 and TRBJ2-2, with no clear D. Trimming pared 0 bases from V and 2 bases from J, leaving 5 bases between. CDR3 length: 14 amino acids. In germline, CDR1 is SGHRS, CDR2 YFSETQ. The CDR3 region is CASSLVDNTGELFF. CDR3 nucleotide sequence: TGCGCCAGCAGCTTGGTTGATAACACCGGGGAGCTGTTTTTT.

This chain joins TRBV12-3 or TRBV12-4 and TRBJ1-2; unclear D gene. Trimming took off 1 base at V and 8 bases at J, with 11 bases between the two ends. The CDR3 runs 13 residues. The CDR3: CASSLGDWRGYTF. For the CDR3, the DNA is TGTGCCAGCAGTTTAGGAGATTGGCGGGGCTACACCTTC.

The chain is built from TRBV5-1 and TRBJ2-7; 9 bases are a match to TRBD1. The germline gives CDR1 SGHRS, CDR2 YFSETQ. This CDR3 comprises 15 residues. Germline trimming cut 1 base from V and 5 bases from J; bases unmatched to any gene: 7. The CDR3 coding sequence is TGCGCCAGCAGCTTGTCCGGACAGGGGATAGACGAGCAGTACTTC. As protein: CASSLSGQGIDEQYF.